This TCR beta chain stems from a study of T-cell reconstitution after alpha-beta-depleted transplantation in children. The library targeted TCRbeta and was prepared with unique molecular identifiers. Via MiXCR, TCRdb re-called the PCR reads, giving one row per CDR3 protein. Of under 250,000 distinct CDR3 sequences in the sample, around a sixth were seen once. J lost 2 bases, V lost 5 bases, and 9 bases had no gene match. The CDR3 is 15 residues long. In germline, CDR1 is SGHAT, CDR2 FQNNGV. Sample: PBMCs, mostly from graft donor cells, taken 360 days after TCRalphabeta/CD19-depleted stem cell transplant. The receptor's source is a male patient between 2 and 15 years old who had a stem cell transplant for acute lymphoblastic leukemia, so the T cells may come from the graft donor. V usage is TRBV11-2 and J usage is TRBJ2-7; 7 bases line up with TRBD2. CDR3 amino acids: CASSPRLAETYEQYF. CDR3 nucleotides: TGTGCCAGCAGCCCCCGTCTAGCGGAGACCTACGAGCAGTACTTC.